The next 32 T cell receptor beta chains were all read from a single sample in a study of CD8+ T cells in alopecia areata. Treatment in this sample: oral pan-JAK inhibitor, 5-10 mg twice daily. cDNA serving as the sequencing template came from extracted, reverse transcribed RNA. Here immunoSEQ multiplex PCR was the method, and the copy in TCRdb shows in-frame clones only, minus some. Among 90,000 to 150,000 clones listed, 53% were seen once. The specimen comprised CD4+ T cells sorted from blood, sampled at week 4, from a patient treated with tofacitinib. These TCRs come from a human donor with alopecia areata.

The gene calls are TRBV19 and TRBJ2-2, with D possibly matching TRBD1 (5 bases). From germline, CDR1 is LNHDA and CDR2 SQIVND (reference sequence). The CDR3 sequence is 15 residues long. The V end lost 7 bases, the J end lost 6 bases, and 18 bases lay between the germline ends. The CDR3 sequence: CASTVQPRAAGELFF. CDR3 DNA: TGTGCCAGTACGGTCCAACCCAGGGCGGCCGGGGAGCTGTTTTTT.

The J gene is TRBJ2-7, the V gene TRBV19; 8 nucleotides align to TRBD1. Germline values: CDR1 LNHDA, CDR2 SQIVND (reference sequence). V dropped 5 bases and J dropped 12; count of bases not matched to a gene: 15. The CDR3 covers 14 residues. DNA for the CDR3: TGTGCCAGTAGTCCAGACCTCACAGGGGGAAGAAGGTACTTC. Protein: CASSPDLTGGRRYF.

As for this clone: One end of the junction does not line up with germline, which may come from a read error. This sequence joins TRBV13 and TRBJ2-7; 8 bases align to TRBD1. There are 14 residues in the CDR3. CDR1 PRHDT and CDR2 FYEKMQ come from the germline V gene (reference sequence). This CDR3 reads CASTLRQGLYEQYF. The CDR3 nucleotides are TGTGCCAGCACCTTACGACAGGGGCTCTACGAGCAGTACTTC.

This clone has a single count. The gene calls are TRBV25-1 and TRBJ1-2; 8 bases are a match to TRBD1. CDR1 is MGHDK, CDR2 SYGVNS, per germline. V lost 3 bases, J lost 2 bases, and 5 bases stayed unmatched. The CDR3 runs 15 residues. The CDR3 is CASSDIGQGNYGYTF. CDR3 nucleotide sequence: TGTGCCAGCAGTGATATAGGACAGGGAAACTATGGCTACACCTTC.

The rearrangement joins TRBV2 to TRBJ2-7; TRBD1 is a possible D gene (6 bases). V was pared by 5 bases and J by 7 bases, with 9 bases between. The CDR3 loop spans 11 amino acids. Germline-derived CDR1 and CDR2 are SNHLY and FYNNEI. The CDR3 sequence: CASSNRVEQYF. As DNA, the CDR3 is TGTGCCAGCAGTAACAGGGTTGAGCAGTACTTC.

The chain has TRBV7-9 and TRBJ2-7; D gene ambiguous. This CDR3 region has 15 residues. CDR1 is SEHNR and CDR2 is FQNEAQ in the germline V gene (reference sequence). Trimming stripped 3 bases from V and 2 bases from J, with 14 bases between. The CDR3 DNA is TGTGCCAGCAGCTTGGGGAACCCCACCGCCTACGAGCAGTACTTC. Translating gives CASSLGNPTAYEQYF.

This chain links TRBV9 with TRBJ2-6; D not certain. CDR1 is SGDLS, CDR2 YYNGEE, per germline. V shed 1 base and J shed 0 bases, with 8 bases lying between them. The CDR3 is 16 amino acids. The chain's CDR3 is CASSVTISSGANVLTF. The CDR3 bases are TGTGCCAGCAGCGTAACAATTTCCTCTGGGGCCAACGTCCTGACTTTC. Complete variable domain (other parts from reference TRBV9 and TRBJ2-6): DSGVTQTPKHLITATGQRVTLRCSPRSGDLSVYWYQQSLDQGLQFLIQYYNGEERAKGNILERFSAQQFPDLHSELNLSSLELGDSALYFCASSVTISSGANVLTFGAGSRLTVL.

This chain joins TRBV11-2 and TRBJ2-2; 8 bases match TRBD2. The CDR3 is 17 residues long. V trimming: 1 base; J trimming: 2 bases; junction bases outside the gene matches: 6. Germline V gene data show CDR1 as SGHAT and CDR2 as FQNNGV. The CDR3 is CASSLGGGPTNTGELFF. The CDR3 DNA sequence: TGTGCCAGCAGCTTAGGCGGGGGGCCGACTAACACCGGGGAGCTGTTTTTT.

This sequence joins TRBV7-2 and TRBJ2-7; 14 nucleotides match TRBD2. Losses at the gene ends were 1 base for V and 4 bases for J; bases not matched to a gene: 6. Per the germline V gene, CDR1 is SGHTA and CDR2 is FQGNSA. The CDR3 spans 17 residues. The CDR3, as DNA: TGTGCCAGCAGCTTAGAGAGGACTAGCGGGAGGATATACGAGCAGTACTTC. It translates to CASSLERTSGRIYEQYF.

The rearrangement links TRBV27 to TRBJ2-1; D perhaps matches TRBD2 (5 bases). This CDR3 spans 11 amino acids. CDR1 and CDR2 (germline): MNHEY, SMNVEV (reference sequence). Trimming removed 3 bases at V and 13 bases at J, with 10 bases between. In DNA form, the CDR3 reads TGTGCCAGCAGTTTTCGAGGGAGACAGTTCTTC. This encodes CASSFRGRQFF.

In this sample, this clone turned up many times. The chain recombines TRBV14 with TRBJ2-3, with a possible D match to TRBD2 (5 bases). This CDR3 contains 15 residues. Looked up from germline, CDR1 is SGHDN and CDR2 is FVKESK. V dropped 2 bases and J dropped 6 bases, with 15 bases sitting between them. CDR3 nucleotides: TGTGCCAGCAGCCAATTCGGGCAGTGGGAGGATACGCAGTATTTT. Translation: CASSQFGQWEDTQYF.

V usage is TRBV5-6 and J usage is TRBJ1-2; 9 bases match TRBD1. J gave up 7 bases and V 4 bases, and 8 bases lay outside the gene matches. This CDR3 contains 14 residues. Germline V gene sequence: CDR1 SGHDT, CDR2 YYEEEE. The CDR3 loop is CASSRLQGARGYTF. The CDR3 bases are TGTGCCAGCAGCCGACTACAGGGGGCACGTGGCTACACCTTC. The complete variable domain, with remaining parts taken from reference TRBV5-6 and TRBJ1-2, reads DAGVTQSPTHLIKTRGQQVTLRCSPKSGHDTVSWYQQALGQGPQFIFQYYEEEERQRGNFPDRFSGHQFPNYSSELNVNALLLGDSALYLCASSRLQGARGYTFGSGTRLTVV.

The chain carries TRBV30 and TRBJ2-1, with D perhaps being TRBD1 or TRBD2 (5 bases each). The CDR3 runs to 12 residues. V lost 4 bases, J lost 10 bases, and 14 bases lay in between. Germline V gives CDR1 GTSNPN, CDR2 SVGIG (reference sequence). The CDR3 here is CAWTDWGREQFF. CDR3 nucleotides: TGTGCCTGGACGGACTGGGGCCGGGAGCAGTTCTTC.

This chain joins TRBV6-1 and TRBJ2-1, with D maybe TRBD2 (6 bases). V was pared by 2 bases and J by 6 bases, with 14 bases between. Germline values: CDR1 MNHNS, CDR2 SASEGT. The CDR3 runs 15 residues. The CDR3 region is CASSEPGVGVNEQFF. CDR3 DNA: TGTGCCAGCAGTGAACCGGGAGTGGGTGTCAATGAGCAGTTCTTC.

The chain recombines TRBV4-1 with TRBJ2-4, with D tentatively TRBD1 (5 bases). This CDR3 has 18 amino acids. Germline lookup yields CDR1 MGHRA and CDR2 YSYEKL. V dropped 1 base and J dropped 0 bases, with 16 bases sitting between them. The CDR3 region is CASSQAQVLLLAKNIQYF. The CDR3 DNA reads as TGCGCCAGCAGCCAAGCACAGGTCCTACTCCTAGCCAAAAACATTCAGTACTTC.

The chain employs TRBV30 and TRBJ1-1; D not resolved. Germline V CDR1 and CDR2: GTSNPN, SVGIG (reference sequence). The CDR3 loop spans 16 amino acids. Trimming pared 1 base from V and 1 base from J, leaving 16 bases between. The CDR3 is CAWSGATQTRNTEAFF. CDR3 DNA sequence: TGTGCCTGGAGTGGGGCGACACAGACACGGAACACTGAAGCTTTCTTT. The whole variable domain, remainder taken from reference TRBV30 and TRBJ1-1, is SQTIHQWPATLVQPVGSPLSLECTVEGTSNPNLYWYRQAAGRGLQLLFYSVGIGQISSEVPQNLSASRPQDRQFILSSKKLLLSDSGFYLCAWSGATQTRNTEAFFGQGTRLTVV.

The chain couples TRBV10-3 to TRBJ1-5; D uncertain. V lost 0 bases, J lost 6 bases, and 9 bases lay in between. Germline V gene lookup returns CDR1 ENHRY and CDR2 SYGVKD. The CDR3 has 14 amino acids. CDR3 amino acids: CAISESGVGQPQHF. The CDR3 DNA follows: TGTGCCATCAGTGAGTCCGGAGTAGGTCAGCCCCAGCATTTT.

This clone has a handful of counts. The rearrangement uses TRBV30 and TRBJ2-1, with TRBD2 matching 8 bases. Per the germline V gene, CDR1 is GTSNPN and CDR2 is SVGIG (reference sequence). J gave up 2 bases and V 2 bases, and 2 bases lay outside the gene matches. There are 14 residues in the CDR3. The CDR3 loop is CAWSLAGTYNEQFF. The CDR3 nucleotides read TGTGCCTGGAGTTTAGCGGGAACCTACAATGAGCAGTTCTTC.

The gene calls are TRBV4-1 and TRBJ2-3; D might be TRBD2 (6 bases). Per germline, CDR1 MGHRA and CDR2 YSYEKL. Trimming removed 0 bases at V and 7 bases at J, with 8 bases between. This CDR3 region has 13 residues. This CDR3 reads CASSQDGGNTQYF. In DNA, the CDR3 is TGCGCCAGCAGCCAAGATGGGGGGAATACGCAGTATTTT.

The V and J genes are TRBV9 and TRBJ1-3; perhaps TRBD1 as D (5 bases). This CDR3 contains 14 residues. V was trimmed by 3 bases and J by 4 bases, leaving 11 bases between them. Germline V gene lookup returns CDR1 SGDLS and CDR2 YYNGEE. Here the CDR3 DNA reads TGTGCCAGCAGCGCCCGGGACGGAGGAAACACCATATATTTT. Protein product: CASSARDGGNTIYF.

This clone has just a few counts. The J gene is TRBJ1-1, the V gene TRBV19; TRBD1 might be the D (5 bases). The CDR3 is made up of 14 amino acids. Deletions cut 10 bases from V and 3 bases from J, with 18 bases between. Per the germline V gene, CDR1 is LNHDA and CDR2 is SQIVND (reference sequence). The DNA of the CDR3 is TGTGCCACAATTAATCGGGGCTTGGACACTGAAGCTTTCTTT. It codes for CATINRGLDTEAFF.

The V gene is TRBV30, the J gene TRBJ2-7; 12 bases agree with TRBD2. Trimming removed 3 bases from V and 5 bases from J; junction bases left unmatched: 5. The CDR3 has 14 amino acids. CDR1 GTSNPN and CDR2 SVGIG come from the germline V gene (reference sequence). In DNA form, the CDR3 reads TGTGCCTGGAGACAGACTAGCGGGAGTAACGAGCAGTACTTC. Its translation is CAWRQTSGSNEQYF. The complete variable domain, with remaining parts taken from reference TRBV30 and TRBJ2-7, reads SQTIHQWPATLVQPVGSPLSLECTVEGTSNPNLYWYRQAAGRGLQLLFYSVGIGQISSEVPQNLSASRPQDRQFILSSKKLLLSDSGFYLCAWRQTSGSNEQYFGPGTRLTVT.

V gene TRBV7-9 combines with J gene TRBJ2-7, with D perhaps TRBD1 or TRBD2 (5 bases each). Trimming shortened V by 8 bases and J by 0 bases, and 17 bases separated the two germline ends. Germline assignment: CDR1 SEHNR and CDR2 FQNEAQ (reference sequence). The CDR3 has 15 residues. CDR3 loop: CASSRWDQHSYEQYF. For the CDR3, the DNA is TGTGCCAGCTCAAGATGGGACCAGCACTCCTACGAGCAGTACTTC.

The chain carries TRBV5-1 and TRBJ1-2, with D possibly matching TRBD1 (6 bases). Trimming removed 2 bases from V and 4 bases from J, with 12 bases in between. This CDR3 contains 14 residues. Germline lookup yields CDR1 SGHRS and CDR2 YFSETQ. The CDR3 DNA follows: TGCGCCAGCAGCTTTGTTACAGGGTTCTATGGCTACACCTTC. This codes for CASSFVTGFYGYTF.

This clone was found once. The genes are TRBV5-6 and TRBJ1-1; D remains unclear. Per the germline V gene, CDR1 is SGHDT and CDR2 is YYEEEE. Trimming pared 4 bases from V and 5 bases from J, leaving 21 bases between. The length of the CDR3 is 16 residues. The chain's CDR3 is CASSLLLVDRVTEAFF. CDR3 DNA sequence: TGTGCCAGCAGCCTATTGCTCGTGGACCGCGTGACTGAAGCTTTCTTT.

V usage is TRBV10-3 and J usage is TRBJ1-2, with D unresolved. Trimming took off 5 bases at V and 4 bases at J, with 14 bases between the two ends. CDR1 and CDR2 from the germline V gene are ENHRY and SYGVKD. The CDR3 consists of 14 residues. This chain's CDR3 is CAISFESGVYGYTF. CDR3 in DNA: TGTGCCATCAGTTTCGAGTCCGGAGTCTATGGCTACACCTTC.

This clone was counted only a few times. The chain is built from TRBV30 and TRBJ2-1; the match to TRBD1 covers 8 bases. V lost 3 bases, J lost 5 bases, and 9 bases stayed unmatched. In germline, CDR1 is GTSNPN, CDR2 SVGIG (reference sequence). The CDR3 has 15 amino acids. CDR3 DNA: TGTGCCTGGAGCCTCGACAGGGGATTAAACAATGAGCAGTTCTTC. Protein sequence: CAWSLDRGLNNEQFF.

The chain has TRBV30 and TRBJ2-1, with 8 bases matching TRBD2. V lost 0 bases to trimming and J lost 9 bases; unmatched junction nucleotides: 19. Germline CDR1 GTSNPN, CDR2 SVGIG (reference sequence). This CDR3 has 18 amino acids. CDR3 sequence (DNA): TGTGCCTGGAGTGTAACTGACGGGGGGGCGGTCATGTATGGTGAGCAGTTCTTC. This encodes CAWSVTDGGAVMYGEQFF.

The chain links TRBV2 to TRBJ1-5; D remains ambiguous. This CDR3 spans 15 amino acids. V dropped 6 bases and J dropped 1 base, with 13 bases sitting between them. Germline CDR1 reads SNHLY; CDR2 reads FYNNEI. Here the CDR3 DNA reads TGTGCCAGCAGATGGAGGGCGTCGAGCAATCAGCCCCAGCATTTT. Protein sequence: CASRWRASSNQPQHF.

The chain links TRBV7-9 to TRBJ1-6; no firm D call. Germline CDR1 and CDR2: SEHNR and FQNEAQ (reference sequence). V gave up 2 bases and J gave up 9 bases, with 14 bases separating them. The CDR3 contains 15 residues. This CDR3 is CASSLNKGFGSPLHF. CDR3 DNA sequence: TGTGCCAGCAGCTTAAATAAAGGGTTTGGTTCACCCCTCCACTTT. Together with reference TRBV7-9 and TRBJ1-6, the CDR3 gives the full variable domain: DTGVSQNPRHKITKRGQNVTFRCDPISEHNRLYWYRQTLGQGPEFLTYFQNEAQLEKSRLLSDRFSAERPKGSFSTLEIQRTEQGDSAMYLCASSLNKGFGSPLHFGNGTRLTVT.

In this sample, this clone turned up a few times. CDR3 region: CASSQDRRQLNTQYF. CDR3 nucleotide sequence: TGTGCCAGCAGCCAAGACAGGAGACAACTGAATACGCAGTATTTT. This sequence joins TRBV14 and TRBJ2-3; D is ambiguous. The germline gives CDR1 SGHDN, CDR2 FVKESK. This CDR3 has 15 residues. V shed 0 bases and J shed 7 bases, with 14 bases lying between them.

The V and J genes are TRBV5-1 and TRBJ2-2, with TRBD2 matching over 10 bases. V shed 4 bases and J 6 bases; nucleotides not matched to a gene: 15. The CDR3 is 18 amino acids. CDR1 and CDR2 (germline): SGHRS, YFSETQ. CDR3 loop: CASSPQPGLASGAGELFF. In nucleotides, the CDR3 is TGCGCCAGCAGCCCTCAACCGGGACTAGCGTCGGGCGCCGGGGAGCTGTTTTTT.